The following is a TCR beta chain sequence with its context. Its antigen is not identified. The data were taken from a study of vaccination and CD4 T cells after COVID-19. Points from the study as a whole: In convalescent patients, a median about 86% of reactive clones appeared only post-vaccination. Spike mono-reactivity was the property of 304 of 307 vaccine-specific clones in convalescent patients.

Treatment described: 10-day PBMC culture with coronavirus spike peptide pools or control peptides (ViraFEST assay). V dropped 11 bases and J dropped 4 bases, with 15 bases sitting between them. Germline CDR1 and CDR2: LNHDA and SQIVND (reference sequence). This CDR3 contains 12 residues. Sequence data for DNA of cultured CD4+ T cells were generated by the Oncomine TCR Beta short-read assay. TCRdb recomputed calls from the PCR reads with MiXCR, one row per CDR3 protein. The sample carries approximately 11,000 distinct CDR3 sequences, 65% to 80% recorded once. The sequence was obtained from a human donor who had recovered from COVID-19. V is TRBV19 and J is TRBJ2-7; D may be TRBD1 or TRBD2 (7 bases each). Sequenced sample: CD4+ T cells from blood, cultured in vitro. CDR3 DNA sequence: TGTGCCGGGCGGGGGACAGCTTACGAGCAGTACTTC. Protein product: CAGRGTAYEQYF.